The 6 T cell receptor beta chains below come from one sample, sequenced in a study of T cells in Graves' hyperthyroidism and ophthalmopathy. From RNA transcripts, TCR beta CDR3 regions were amplified. The HTBI primer set was used in a first-round RT-PCR of the TCR CDR3. TCRdb redid the calling of the multiplex PCR reads with MiXCR, one entry per CDR3 protein. The data contain 500,000 or so distinct CDR3 sequences, under 20% of them singletons. The sample taken for sequencing was blood. The receptors here all came from a woman between 18 and 30 years old with Graves' ophthalmopathy.

This clonotype occurred a few times. With a much larger clone just one base away, this may be a read error. The rearrangement uses TRBV11-2 and TRBJ2-2; D remains ambiguous. Per the germline V gene, CDR1 is SGHAT and CDR2 is FQNNGV. The CDR3 contains 14 residues. The CDR3 region has the DNA TGTGCCAGCAGCCCGGACCGGAACACCAGGGAGCTGTTTTTT. Its protein product is CASSPDRNTRELFF.

Many counts were recorded for this clonotype. This chain links TRBV30 with TRBJ2-7; TRBD1 agrees at 9 bases. Germline CDR1 is GTSNPN and CDR2 is SVGIG (reference sequence). The CDR3 covers 13 residues. J lost 9 bases, V lost 2 bases, and 8 bases had no gene match. In DNA form, the CDR3 reads TGTGCCTGGAGTTCCGGGACAGGGCTTGTGCAGTACTTC. Protein product: CAWSSGTGLVQYF.

This clonotype has more than one count but fewer than ten. The chain joins TRBV20-1 to TRBJ2-7; 9 nucleotides align to TRBD1. The germline V gene encodes CDR1 DFQATT and CDR2 SNEGSKA (reference sequence). The V segment lost 1 base and the J segment 4 bases; nucleotides outside the gene matches: 5. CDR3 length: 14 amino acids. CDR3 sequence reads: CSARAGTGRYEQYF. CDR3 bases: TGCAGTGCTAGAGCCGGGACAGGGCGGTACGAGCAGTACTTC.

This clonotype was found a few times. The chain is built from TRBV9 and TRBJ1-2; D gene ambiguous. The CDR3 runs to 16 residues. V was cut by 4 bases and J by 0 bases, with 16 bases left in between. The germline CDR1 and CDR2 sequences are SGDLS and YYNGEE. The CDR3 DNA reads TGTGCCAGCAGCCCAGGACCCGCCGGAACTAACTATGGCTACACCTTC. Translation: CASSPGPAGTNYGYTF.

In this sample, this clonotype turned up a few times. The CDR3 bases are TGTGCCTGGAGTGTGCCCGGGACAGGGGTTTTGTACGAGCAGTACTTC. Amino acid sequence: CAWSVPGTGVLYEQYF. The chain joins TRBV30 to TRBJ2-7; the match to TRBD1 covers 10 bases. J gave up 4 bases and V 0 bases, and 9 bases lay outside the gene matches. CDR3 size: 16 residues. From germline, CDR1 is GTSNPN and CDR2 SVGIG (reference sequence).

This clonotype was seen at least ten times. The genes are TRBV28 and TRBJ2-5; D uncertain. Germline V gene lookup returns CDR1 MDHEN and CDR2 SYDVKM. This CDR3 comprises 13 residues. V shed 4 bases and J shed 2 bases, with 8 bases lying between them. CDR3 sequence reads: CASSSAWQETQYF. The CDR3 DNA reads as TGTGCCAGCAGTTCCGCATGGCAAGAGACCCAGTACTTC.